This T cell receptor beta chain derives from a study of blood T cell repertoires in COVID-19. Germline CDR1 and CDR2: MNHNY and SVGAGI (reference sequence). This CDR3 is built from 15 residues. Germline trimming cut 4 bases from V and 5 bases from J; bases unmatched to any gene: 6. Methods used by the authors: Reference gene primer amplification yielded estimated nucleated cell counts. The protocol was immunoSEQ multiplex PCR, while the TCRdb copy is restricted to in-frame clones and leaves out a portion. D and trimming come from the DNA, and the V and J calls and clone size come from that table. The top ten clones hold 36% of a sample with about 80,000 clones, approximately 80% of them seen once.

Sequencing was performed on peripheral blood. The gene calls are TRBV6-6 and TRBJ2-1, with 9 bases aligning to TRBD1. The TCR originated in a woman between 65 and 79 years old with acute or convalescent COVID-19. CDR3 in amino acids: CASSWTGVGNNEQFF. The CDR3 nucleotides are TGTGCCAGCAGTTGGACAGGGGTCGGAAACAATGAGCAGTTCTTC.